This entry is about one T cell receptor beta chain. The antigen it recognizes is unknown. No per-base quality is available; no much larger clone lies one base away. This entry comes from a study of cytomegalovirus exposure and HLA in healthy donors (dated by TCRdb to between 2016 and 2019). In terms of the full investigation: An earlier analysis of some 550 of the donors reported about 290 Gb of sequence data and 117 million unique TCR beta sequences from 150 million to 200 million T cells. Using immunosequencing, the study profiled T cell repertoires from about 620 subjects and related those repertoires to cytomegalovirus serostatus. All discovery cohort repertoires had been generated using a single sequencing platform. The aim of the study was to test whether cataloging public T cell receptors could identify signatures of past pathogen exposure. A later analysis re-examined previously published TCR beta repertoires from just over 650 donors and added high-resolution HLA genotyping to investigate patterns of TCR occurrence. Among roughly 400 genotyped donors of the cohort, an average of roughly 230,000 unique TCR beta nucleotide sequences was sequenced per donor, of which roughly 17% were non-productive. Genome-wide SNP genotypes for about 65% of the 666 donors were used in a later genetic analysis, which treated that subset as a discovery cohort. Donor age, sex, ethnicity and CMV serostatus were compiled together with the repertoire data. Along with the approximately 700-subject first cohort, a separate validation cohort of 120 different subjects was used. The genetic ancestry cluster associated with self-reported Caucasian donors included about 84% of the roughly 400 genotyped donors. Five DR-DQ haplotypes were handled as single units for association and clustering because linkage in the cohort was strong. Typing coverage differed by locus: A, B, C, DRB1 and DQB1 were typed in roughly 620-630 donors, DQA1 in 500 to 550, DPA1 in approximately 610, and DPB1 in roughly 470. Rather than using new phenotypic data, the later analysis identified candidate immune exposures from TCR beta sequences and from how often those sequences occurred across donors. Class I and class II HLA loci were covered by the typing at four-digit resolution. To predict cytomegalovirus infection status, the study combined high-throughput TCR immunosequencing, statistical association of individual TCRs with disease status, and machine learning. About 280 gigabases of sequencing data and about 92 million unique TCR sequences made up an early release that covered around 640 HLA-typed donors. To decide whether each TCR beta V gene segment behaved as functional or pseudogenic, an earlier analysis of approximately 590 of the donors relied on high-throughput TCR beta sequencing. Broad study findings and their caveats: At a false discovery rate of 0.05, a later analysis linked 16,000 or so TCR beta sequences to specific HLA alleles. The authors suggested that the approach could potentially be extended to other disease states and immunological phenotypes. V-gene and J-gene trimming of TCR beta chains was associated with a missense DCLRE1C variant in a later genetic analysis, and the association was replicated in an independent cohort. The presence/absence analyses assumed that sequencing depth was roughly uniform across donors, and that assumption may not be true. A further reported finding was that TCR beta sequences accurately predicted the HLA-A and HLA-B alleles for most subjects in the first cohort. HLA typing was unavailable for some donors at each locus, so association tests used only the typed subset. A later analysis reported that several top co-occurrence clusters appeared linked to parvovirus B19, influenza, CMV and Epstein-Barr virus. The only immune exposure information available for the cohort was CMV serostatus. Linkage disequilibrium might explain the correlated functional status among segregating V segments, but an unknown experimental factor could not be excluded. In the study, approximately 160 TCR beta chains were listed as associated with cytomegalovirus. A later genetic analysis reported fewer N-insertions in productive TCRs among donors in an Asian-associated ancestry cluster than the roughly 620-donor mean. About 17 rarely observed V segments, including chromosome 9 orphons, were excluded from the earlier analysis of 550 to 700 of the donors because counts were too low. A later analysis found that HLA-associated TCR beta chains were more clonally expanded and had lower generation probabilities than equally common non-associated chains. Because the 87-base-pair reads could not distinguish some IMGT-functional V segments, including TRBV6-2 and TRBV6-3, those segments were excluded. Cytomegalovirus status was reported to be diagnosed by the classifier with high specificity and sensitivity in both the original and validation cohorts. In an earlier analysis of around 600 of the donors, most TCR beta V segments were observed in productive rearrangements about 90% or about 30% of the time, broadly matching IMGT annotations. The sequencing pipeline was judged likely to have produced a cluster of highly shared sequence variants as a technical artifact. In vitro tests confirmed that a few of the cytomegalovirus-associated TCR beta chains recognize cytomegalovirus antigens. A later analysis found that TCR association rates varied across HLA loci, with DRB1 alleles showing the most associated TCRs and HLA-C alleles the fewest. A later analysis found that most CMV-associated TCR beta chains appeared HLA-restricted, with HLA associations seemingly driven largely by CMV exposure. Strong co-occurrence of HLA alleles, especially DR and DQ, made assigning TCR associations to individual alleles difficult. The cohort was sequenced for TCR beta chains only, and without alpha or paired-chain data the features that could be detected were limited. Most TCR sequences were seen in very few donors, while some public TCRs were found in many individuals.

Library preparation employed the immunoSEQ multiplex PCR assay. The multiplex PCR relied on a mix of 60 forward primers for TCR Vbeta segments and 13 reverse primers for TCR Jbeta segments. The CDR3 region of rearranged TCR beta genes was amplified from genomic DNA by a multiplex PCR assay. The amplified TCR beta libraries were sequenced on the Illumina HiSeq System as 87-base-pair reads. Processing in the source paper ran as follows. In a later analysis, some 80 million unique TCR beta chains were counted across the roughly 670 repertoires, and roughly 11 million of these chains were shared by at least two donors. Raw reads were error-corrected and collapsed into unique sequences by a nearest-neighbor algorithm in which closely related sequences were merged to remove PCR and sequencing errors. V, D and J gene segments were assigned by aligning CDR3 sequences to IMGT reference sequences. For a sequence to be retained, a match of at least six nucleotides was required to both a V gene segment and a J gene segment. A rearrangement counted as productive if the CDR3 had no stop codons and remained in frame with V and J, and every other rearrangement counted as non-productive. Following IMGT convention, CDR3 was defined as the stretch from the second conserved V-encoded cysteine up to the conserved J-encoded phenylalanine. The earlier analysis of 587 of the donors excluded sequences that lacked an unambiguous match to a single V gene segment. In an earlier analysis of approximately 560 of the donors, a V segment was called functional when productive rearrangements were above 56.7%, and segregating when the standard deviation between donors exceeded 5%. A statistical classification framework was developed to diagnose cytomegalovirus status using the catalog of TCR beta chain sequences. In a later analysis, V and J genes were assigned by comparing TCR nucleotide sequences against IMGT/GENE-DB human TR gene sequences. In a later analysis, CDR3 sequences and most-parsimonious VDJ recombination scenarios were assigned using the TCRdist pipeline. In a later analysis, each TCR beta chain was defined by its CDR3 amino acid sequence together with its V-gene family, and reads without a unique V-gene family were excluded. As a way to deal with suspected cross-contamination and a sequencing artifact, a later analysis dropped approximately 590 nucleotide sequences that were highly shared and had low generation probability. For each public chain, a later analysis derived a clonal expansion index from normalized ranks of inferred template counts within each repertoire. Generation probabilities in a later analysis came from a VDJ recombination model fitted to out-of-frame rearrangements, and those results were checked against IGoR. A later analysis scored TCR-TCR, TCR-HLA and TCR-CMV co-occurrence with hypergeometric tests, applying a repertoire-size bias correction to TCR pairs. To estimate false discovery rates, a later analysis permuted the HLA or CMV assignments 20 times. In a later analysis, co-occurring TCRs were grouped using DBSCAN, and TCRdist sequence similarity was added for clustering within HLA-allele-positive subsets. Repertoires with fewer than 30,000 or more than 120,000 public chains, plus five repertoires with anomalous nucleotide sharing, were excluded from co-occurrence clustering. The table comes from immuneACCESS by way of TCRdb, which keeps in-frame sequences with V and J called. Part of the clones is missing from these tables; in studies checked, under half for an unresolved V gene and the rest for unknown reasons. V, J and clone size reflect that table, while D and trimming were determined from the DNA. Recorded for this sample are 130,000 or so clones; over 75% of them occurred a single time. Of the sample, more than 2% is held by the ten largest clones.

In total, 600 or so healthy bone marrow donors made up the cohort. At the time of sampling, every cohort member was nominally healthy, though immune exposures that went unrecorded were likely present. The donor was CMV seronegative and was included in the group of a few hundred seronegative cohort members. A peripheral blood sample was collected from each donor, and TCR beta sequencing was performed on peripheral blood mononuclear cells. The Qiagen DNeasy Blood Extraction Kit was used to extract genomic DNA from the blood cell samples. The CDR1 and CDR2 encoded by the germline V gene are SGHRS and YFSETQ. From the cysteine through the phenylalanine, the CDR3 covers 14 amino acids. Of all the DNA, just the CDR3 is kept, 42 bases in frame from base 1. V lost 0 bases and J lost 0 bases; the stretch between them is 6 bases long.

Sequenced material: PBMCs. Recombination connected TRBV5-1 to TRBJ1-1; the D gene assignment is ambiguous. The TCR sequence derives from a man younger than 40 in good health and CMV-seronegative. The DNA reads as follows: TGCGCCAGCAGCTTGGACTATATGAACACTGAAGCTTTCTTT. The translation is CASSLDYMNTEAFF.